The rows below give T cell receptor beta chains drawn from one sample of a study of PD-1 blockade in classical Hodgkin lymphoma. Profiled with immunoSEQ multiplex PCR; TCRdb holds only in-frame clones, not every one. The sample includes some 3,200 clones, 60% to 80% of them seen just once. The sample comprised CD8+ T cells from blood. The receptors shown here come from a human donor with classical Hodgkin lymphoma. Both conserved end residues are part of each CDR3. The D gene is left open where the match is weak. A clone size is listed for some rows: how often the clone was seen (once, few, many), or a class if it is expanded.

v_call: TRBV7-9; j_call: TRBJ2-2; d_call: TRBD2; clone_size: NA; cdr3_aa: CASSFGSGRTTGELFF; cdr3_nt: TGTGCCAGCAGCTTTGGTAGCGGGAGAACGACCGGGGAGCTGTTTTTT
v_call: TRBV30; j_call: TRBJ2-2; d_call: NA; clone_size: NA; cdr3_aa: CAGGDENTGELFF; cdr3_nt: TGTGCCGGGGGAGACGAGAACACCGGGGAGCTGTTTTTT
v_call: TRBV27; j_call: TRBJ2-4; d_call: NA; clone_size: NA; cdr3_aa: CASRFERRAKNIQYF; cdr3_nt: TGTGCCAGCAGATTCGAGCGGAGAGCCAAAAACATTCAGTACTTC
v_call: TRBV6-1; j_call: TRBJ2-7; d_call: TRBD2; clone_size: once; cdr3_aa: CASSGKLAGDRREQYF; cdr3_nt: TGTGCCAGCAGTGGAAAACTAGCGGGAGATCGCCGGGAGCAGTACTTC
v_call: TRBV4-3; j_call: TRBJ1-1; d_call: NA; clone_size: NA; cdr3_aa: CASSPSTWGTEAFF; cdr3_nt: TGCGCCAGCAGCCCCTCAACCTGGGGCACTGAAGCTTTCTTT
v_call: TRBV7-9; j_call: TRBJ1-1; d_call: NA; clone_size: NA; cdr3_aa: CASSLGQTNTEAFF; cdr3_nt: TGTGCCAGCAGCTTAGGACAGACGAACACTGAAGCTTTCTTT
v_call: TRBV5-1; j_call: TRBJ2-7; d_call: TRBD2; clone_size: NA; cdr3_aa: CASSFSGTYYEQYF; cdr3_nt: TGCGCCAGCAGCTTTAGCGGGACTTACTACGAGCAGTACTTC
v_call: TRBV6-5; j_call: TRBJ1-5; d_call: NA; clone_size: NA; cdr3_aa: CASSYYPGQPGQPQHF; cdr3_nt: TGTGCCAGCAGTTACTACCCCGGCCAGCCTGGTCAGCCCCAGCATTTT
v_call: TRBV28; j_call: TRBJ1-2; d_call: TRBD1; clone_size: few; cdr3_aa: CASSPRSGTGLTYTF; cdr3_nt: TGTGCCAGCAGTCCCCGATCCGGGACAGGCCTCACATACACCTTC
v_call: TRBV27; j_call: TRBJ2-1; d_call: TRBD2; clone_size: NA; cdr3_aa: CASSSRLAGTYNEQFF; cdr3_nt: TGTGCCAGCAGTTCCAGACTAGCGGGAACTTACAATGAGCAGTTCTTC
v_call: TRBV5-5; j_call: TRBJ2-1; d_call: NA; clone_size: once; cdr3_aa: CASHRESYNEQFF; cdr3_nt: TGTGCCAGCCACCGGGAATCCTACAATGAGCAGTTCTTC
v_call: TRBV4-3; j_call: TRBJ1-3; d_call: TRBD1; clone_size: NA; cdr3_aa: CASSQGRGTSGNTIYF; cdr3_nt: TGCGCCAGCAGCCAAGGCAGGGGGACATCTGGAAACACCATATATTTT
v_call: TRBV9; j_call: TRBJ2-7; d_call: TRBD2; clone_size: few; cdr3_aa: CASSVDPSGPYEQYF; cdr3_nt: TGTGCCAGCAGCGTAGACCCTAGCGGACCCTACGAGCAGTACTTC
v_call: TRBV7-8; j_call: TRBJ2-5; d_call: NA; clone_size: NA; cdr3_aa: CASSGSLGVQETQYF; cdr3_nt: TGTGCCAGCAGCGGTAGCCTGGGGGTCCAAGAGACCCAGTACTTC
v_call: TRBV4-3; j_call: TRBJ2-1; d_call: NA; clone_size: NA; cdr3_aa: CASSQDATSNEQFF; cdr3_nt: TGCGCCAGCAGCCAAGACGCAACTAGTAATGAGCAGTTCTTC
v_call: TRBV10-3; j_call: TRBJ2-3; d_call: TRBD2; clone_size: NA; cdr3_aa: CAISGEGLAGFTDTQYF; cdr3_nt: TGTGCCATCAGTGGGGAGGGACTAGCGGGTTTCACAGATACGCAGTATTTT
v_call: TRBV6-4; j_call: TRBJ1-1; d_call: NA; clone_size: NA; cdr3_aa: CASSDSVAELNTEAFF; cdr3_nt: TGTGCCAGCAGTGACTCGGTGGCAGAATTGAACACTGAAGCTTTCTTT